This TCR beta chain stems from a study of response to subunit inactivated influenza vaccine. Remarks on this clonotype: The antigen remains unidentified.

Findings of the study overall: Few additional T cells are recruited per seasonal influenza vaccination, authors suggested.

TCRdb called the RT-PCR reads again in MiXCR, with one record for every CDR3 protein. The data show around 470,000 distinct CDR3 sequences, about 7.2% seen once. Germline V gene sequence: CDR1 MDHEN, CDR2 SYDVKM. CDR3 size: 14 residues. Between the trimmed V and J ends, which lost 5 bases and 2 bases, there was a span of 7 bases. This sequence joins TRBV28 and TRBJ2-6; D unclear. The receptor was derived from a man aged 50 to 69 who received an inactivated influenza vaccine. The sample consisted of PBMCs from blood, taken roughly 24 months after vaccination. DNA of the CDR3: TGTGCCAGCAGTCCATATGCTGGGGCCAACGTCCTGACTTTC. Translation: CASSPYAGANVLTF.